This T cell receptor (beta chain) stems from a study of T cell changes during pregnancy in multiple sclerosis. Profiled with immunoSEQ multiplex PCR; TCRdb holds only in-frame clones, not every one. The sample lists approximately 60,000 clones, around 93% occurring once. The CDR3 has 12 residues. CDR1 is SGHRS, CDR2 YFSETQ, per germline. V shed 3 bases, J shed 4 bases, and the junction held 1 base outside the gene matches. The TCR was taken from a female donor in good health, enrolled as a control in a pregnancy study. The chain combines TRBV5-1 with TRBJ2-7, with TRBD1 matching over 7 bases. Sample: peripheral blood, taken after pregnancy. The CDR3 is CASSWDSYEQYF. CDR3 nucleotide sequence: TGCGCCAGCAGCTGGGACAGTTACGAGCAGTACTTC.